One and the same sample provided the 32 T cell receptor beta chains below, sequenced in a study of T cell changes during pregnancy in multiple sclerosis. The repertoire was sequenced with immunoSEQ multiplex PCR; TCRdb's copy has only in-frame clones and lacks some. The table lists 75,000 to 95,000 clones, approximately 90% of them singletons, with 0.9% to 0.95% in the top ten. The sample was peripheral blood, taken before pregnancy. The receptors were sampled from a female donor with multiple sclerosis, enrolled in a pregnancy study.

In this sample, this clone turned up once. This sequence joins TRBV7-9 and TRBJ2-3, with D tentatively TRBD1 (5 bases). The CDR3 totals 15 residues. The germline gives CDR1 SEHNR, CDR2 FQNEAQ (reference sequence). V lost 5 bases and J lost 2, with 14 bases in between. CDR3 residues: CASSPQGGTTDTQYF. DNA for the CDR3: TGTGCCAGCAGCCCCCAGGGCGGAACCACAGATACGCAGTATTTT.

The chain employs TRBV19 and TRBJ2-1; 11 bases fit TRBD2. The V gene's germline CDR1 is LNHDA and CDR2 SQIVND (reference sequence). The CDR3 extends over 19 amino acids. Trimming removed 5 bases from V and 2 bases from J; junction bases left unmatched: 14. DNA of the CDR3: TGTGCCAGTAGTTCCAGACTAGCGGGGAGGTTGAGCCCCTACAATGAGCAGTTCTTC. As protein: CASSSRLAGRLSPYNEQFF.

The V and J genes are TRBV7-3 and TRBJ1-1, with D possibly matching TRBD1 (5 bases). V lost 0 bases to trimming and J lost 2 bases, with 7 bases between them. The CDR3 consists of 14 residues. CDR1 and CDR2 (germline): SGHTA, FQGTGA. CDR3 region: CASSLTRTNTEAFF. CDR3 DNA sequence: TGTGCCAGCAGCTTAACTAGGACAAACACTGAAGCTTTCTTT.

In DNA form, the CDR3 reads TGCGCCAGCAGCCAAGAGCGGGGGAGGACTAATGAAAAACTGTTTTTT. It encodes CASSQERGRTNEKLFF. The rearrangement uses TRBV4-3 and TRBJ1-4, with D perhaps matching TRBD1 (5 bases). V dropped 0 bases and J dropped 2 bases, with 10 bases sitting between them. The CDR3 spans 16 residues. CDR1 LGHNA and CDR2 YSLEER come from the germline V gene.

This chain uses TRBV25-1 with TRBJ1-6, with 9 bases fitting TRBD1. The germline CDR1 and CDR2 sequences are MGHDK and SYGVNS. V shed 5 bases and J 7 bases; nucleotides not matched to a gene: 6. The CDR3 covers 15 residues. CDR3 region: CASSYRGQRNSPLHF. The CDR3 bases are TGTGCCAGCAGTTACAGGGGGCAAAGAAATTCACCCCTCCACTTT.

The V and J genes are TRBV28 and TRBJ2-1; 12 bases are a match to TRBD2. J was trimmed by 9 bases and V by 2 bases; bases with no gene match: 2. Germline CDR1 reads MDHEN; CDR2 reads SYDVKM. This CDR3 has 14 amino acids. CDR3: CASSLLAGGREQFF. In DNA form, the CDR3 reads TGTGCCAGCAGTTTACTAGCGGGAGGGCGTGAGCAGTTCTTC.

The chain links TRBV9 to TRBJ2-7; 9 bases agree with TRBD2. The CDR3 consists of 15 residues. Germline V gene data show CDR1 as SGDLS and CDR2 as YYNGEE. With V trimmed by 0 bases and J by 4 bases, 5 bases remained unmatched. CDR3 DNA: TGTGCCAGCAGCGTAGGGCTAGCGGGAACTTACGAGCAGTACTTC. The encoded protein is CASSVGLAGTYEQYF.

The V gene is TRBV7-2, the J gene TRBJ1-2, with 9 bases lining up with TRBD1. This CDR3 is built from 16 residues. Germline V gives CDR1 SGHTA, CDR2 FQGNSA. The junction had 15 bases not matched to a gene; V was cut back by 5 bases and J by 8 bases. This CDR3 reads CASSPGTGTTKKGYTF. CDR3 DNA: TGTGCCAGCAGCCCCGGGACAGGGACGACGAAGAAGGGCTACACCTTC.

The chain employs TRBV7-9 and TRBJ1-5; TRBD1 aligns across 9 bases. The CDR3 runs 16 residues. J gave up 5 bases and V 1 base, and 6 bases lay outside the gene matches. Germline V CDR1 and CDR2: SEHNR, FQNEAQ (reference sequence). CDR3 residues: CASSLVGDRDHQPQHF. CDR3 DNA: TGTGCCAGCAGCTTAGTCGGGGACAGGGATCATCAGCCCCAGCATTTT.

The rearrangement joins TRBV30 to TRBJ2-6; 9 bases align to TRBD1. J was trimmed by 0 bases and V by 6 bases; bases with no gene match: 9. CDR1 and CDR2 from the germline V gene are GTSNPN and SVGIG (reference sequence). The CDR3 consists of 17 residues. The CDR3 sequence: CACNRQGEGSGANVLTF. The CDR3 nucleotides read TGTGCCTGTAACCGACAGGGGGAGGGCTCTGGGGCCAACGTCCTGACTTTC.

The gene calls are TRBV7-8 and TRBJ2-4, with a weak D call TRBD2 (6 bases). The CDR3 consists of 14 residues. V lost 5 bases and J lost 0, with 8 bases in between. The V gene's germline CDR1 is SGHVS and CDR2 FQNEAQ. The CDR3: CASSPGEAKNIQYF. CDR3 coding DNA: TGTGCCAGCAGCCCGGGGGAAGCCAAAAACATTCAGTACTTC.

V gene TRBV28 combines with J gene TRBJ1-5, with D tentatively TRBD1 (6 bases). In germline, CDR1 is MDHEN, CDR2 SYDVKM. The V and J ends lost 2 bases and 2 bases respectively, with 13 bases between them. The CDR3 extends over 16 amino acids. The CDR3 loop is CASSLSGGAGNQPQHF. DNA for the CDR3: TGTGCCAGCAGTTTAAGTGGGGGGGCAGGCAATCAGCCCCAGCATTTT.

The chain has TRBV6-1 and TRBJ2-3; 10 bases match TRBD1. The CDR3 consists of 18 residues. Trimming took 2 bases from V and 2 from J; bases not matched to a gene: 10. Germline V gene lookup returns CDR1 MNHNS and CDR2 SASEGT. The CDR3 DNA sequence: TGTGCCAGCAGTGAATACCCAGGACAGGGGGGGACCACAGATACGCAGTATTTT. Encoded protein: CASSEYPGQGGTTDTQYF.

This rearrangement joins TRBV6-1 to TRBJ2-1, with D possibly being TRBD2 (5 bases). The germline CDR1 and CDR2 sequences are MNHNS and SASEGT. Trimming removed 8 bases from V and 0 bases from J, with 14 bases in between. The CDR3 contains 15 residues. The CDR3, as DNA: TGTGCCAGCTCTTCGGGGTCCCTCTCCTACAATGAGCAGTTCTTC. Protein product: CASSSGSLSYNEQFF.

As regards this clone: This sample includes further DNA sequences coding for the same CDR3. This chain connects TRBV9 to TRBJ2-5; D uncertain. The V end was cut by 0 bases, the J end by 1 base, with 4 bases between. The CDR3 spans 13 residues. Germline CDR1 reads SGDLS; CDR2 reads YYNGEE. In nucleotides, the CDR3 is TGTGCCAGCAGCGTAGCGGGCCAAGAGACCCAGTACTTC. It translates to CASSVAGQETQYF.

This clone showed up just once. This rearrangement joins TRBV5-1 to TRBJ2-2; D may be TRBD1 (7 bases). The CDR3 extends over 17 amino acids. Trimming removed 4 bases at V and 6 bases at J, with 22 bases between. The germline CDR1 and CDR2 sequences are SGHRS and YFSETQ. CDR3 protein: CASSQGGGRSGSGELFF. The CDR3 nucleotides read TGCGCCAGCAGCCAGGGGGGAGGCCGCTCGGGATCCGGGGAGCTGTTTTTT.

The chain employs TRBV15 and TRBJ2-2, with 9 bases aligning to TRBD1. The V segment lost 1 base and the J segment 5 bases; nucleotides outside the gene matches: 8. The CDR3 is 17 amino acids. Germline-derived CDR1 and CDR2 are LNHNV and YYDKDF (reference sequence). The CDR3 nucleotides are TGTGCCACCAGCAGAGTACTGGGACAGGGACGAACCGGGGAGCTGTTTTTT. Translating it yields CATSRVLGQGRTGELFF.

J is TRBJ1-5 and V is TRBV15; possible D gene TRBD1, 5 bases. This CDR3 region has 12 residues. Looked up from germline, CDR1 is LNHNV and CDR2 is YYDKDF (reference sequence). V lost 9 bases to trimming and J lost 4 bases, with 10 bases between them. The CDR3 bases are TGTGCCACGGGGGGGGTAAATCAGCCCCAGCATTTT. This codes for CATGGVNQPQHF.

The CDR3 nucleotides read TGTGCCAGCAGTAGCCCAGGCGAGGGAAGTGACTATGGCTACACCTTC. Its translation is CASSSPGEGSDYGYTF. This chain links TRBV28 with TRBJ1-2; D is ambiguous. The CDR3 is made up of 16 amino acids. Germline V CDR1 and CDR2: MDHEN, SYDVKM. V dropped 5 bases and J dropped 3 bases, with 19 bases sitting between them.

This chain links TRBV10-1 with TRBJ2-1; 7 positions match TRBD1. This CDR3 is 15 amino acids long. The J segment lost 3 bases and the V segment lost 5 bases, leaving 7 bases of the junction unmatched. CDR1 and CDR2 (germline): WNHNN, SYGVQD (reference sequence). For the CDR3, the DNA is TGCGCCAGCAGTATGGACAGGAAGGACTACAATGAGCAGTTCTTC. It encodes CASSMDRKDYNEQFF.

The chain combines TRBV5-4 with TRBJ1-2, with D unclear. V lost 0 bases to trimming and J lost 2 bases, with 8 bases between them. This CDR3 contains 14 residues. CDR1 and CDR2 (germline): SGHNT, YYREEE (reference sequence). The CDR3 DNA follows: TGTGCCAGCAGCTTGGACAGCCAAAACTATGGCTACACCTTC. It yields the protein CASSLDSQNYGYTF.

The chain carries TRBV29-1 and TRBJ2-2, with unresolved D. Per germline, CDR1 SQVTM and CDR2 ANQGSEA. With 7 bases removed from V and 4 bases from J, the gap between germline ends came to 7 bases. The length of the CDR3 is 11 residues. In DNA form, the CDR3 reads TGCAGCGCCTTAATCACCGGGGAGCTGTTTTTT. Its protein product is CSALITGELFF.

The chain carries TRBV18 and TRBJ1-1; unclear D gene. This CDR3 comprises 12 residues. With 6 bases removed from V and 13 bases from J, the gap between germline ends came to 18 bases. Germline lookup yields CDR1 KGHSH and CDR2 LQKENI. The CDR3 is CASSQNNYVGFF. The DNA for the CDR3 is TGTGCCAGCTCCCAGAATAACTATGTCGGTTTCTTT.

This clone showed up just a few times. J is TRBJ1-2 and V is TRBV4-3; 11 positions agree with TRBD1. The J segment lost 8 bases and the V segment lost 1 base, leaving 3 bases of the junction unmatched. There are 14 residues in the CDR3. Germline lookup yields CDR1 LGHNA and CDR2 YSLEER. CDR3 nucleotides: TGCGCCAGCAGCCAAGGGACAGGGGGCGGCGGCTACACCTTC. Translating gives CASSQGTGGGGYTF.

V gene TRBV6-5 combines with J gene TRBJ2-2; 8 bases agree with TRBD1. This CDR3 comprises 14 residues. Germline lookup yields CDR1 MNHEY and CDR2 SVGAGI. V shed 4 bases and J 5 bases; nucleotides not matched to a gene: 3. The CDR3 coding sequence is TGTGCCAGCAGTTGGACAGGGCGGACCGGGGAGCTGTTTTTT. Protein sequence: CASSWTGRTGELFF.

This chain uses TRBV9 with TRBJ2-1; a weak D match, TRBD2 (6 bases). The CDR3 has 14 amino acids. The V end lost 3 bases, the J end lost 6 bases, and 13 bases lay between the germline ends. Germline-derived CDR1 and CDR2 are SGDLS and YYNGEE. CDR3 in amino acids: CASSARDSFNEQFF. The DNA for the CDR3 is TGTGCCAGCAGCGCACGGGACTCTTTCAATGAGCAGTTCTTC.

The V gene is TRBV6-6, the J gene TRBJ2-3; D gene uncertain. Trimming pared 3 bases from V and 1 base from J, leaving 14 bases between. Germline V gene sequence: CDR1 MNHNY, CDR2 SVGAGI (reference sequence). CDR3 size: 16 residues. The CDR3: CASSYRSRDRTDTQYF. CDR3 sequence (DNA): TGTGCCAGCAGTTATAGGAGTCGAGACCGCACAGATACGCAGTATTTT.

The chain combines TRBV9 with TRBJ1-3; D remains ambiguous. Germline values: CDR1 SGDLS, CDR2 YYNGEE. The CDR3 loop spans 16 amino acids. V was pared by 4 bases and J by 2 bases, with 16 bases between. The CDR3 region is CASSTSLRGTGNTIYF. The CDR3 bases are TGTGCCAGCAGCACCAGTTTACGAGGGACTGGAAACACCATATATTTT.

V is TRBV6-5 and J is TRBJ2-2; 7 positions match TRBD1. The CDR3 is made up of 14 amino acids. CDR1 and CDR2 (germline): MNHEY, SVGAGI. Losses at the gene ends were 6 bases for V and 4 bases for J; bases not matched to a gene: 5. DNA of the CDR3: TGTGCCAGCAGAGACAGGGTGTCCACCGGGGAGCTGTTTTTT. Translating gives CASRDRVSTGELFF.

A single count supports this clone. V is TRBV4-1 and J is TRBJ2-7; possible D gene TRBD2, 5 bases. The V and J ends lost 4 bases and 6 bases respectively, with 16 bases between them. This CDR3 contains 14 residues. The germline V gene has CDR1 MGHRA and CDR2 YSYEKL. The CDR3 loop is CASSRPTSRVEQYF. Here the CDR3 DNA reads TGCGCCAGCAGCCGGCCGACGTCGAGGGTCGAGCAGTACTTC.

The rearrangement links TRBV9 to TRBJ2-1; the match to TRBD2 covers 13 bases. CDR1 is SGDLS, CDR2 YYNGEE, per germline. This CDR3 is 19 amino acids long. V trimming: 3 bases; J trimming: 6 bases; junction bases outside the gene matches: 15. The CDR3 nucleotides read TGTGCCAGCAGCGCGGGACTAGCGGGAAATCTCGCCGGGGTCAATGAGCAGTTCTTC. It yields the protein CASSAGLAGNLAGVNEQFF.

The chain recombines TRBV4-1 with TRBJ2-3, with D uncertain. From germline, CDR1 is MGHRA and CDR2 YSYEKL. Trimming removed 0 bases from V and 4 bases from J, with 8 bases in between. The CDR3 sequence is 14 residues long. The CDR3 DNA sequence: TGCGCCAGCAGCCAAGATATCGGAGCAGATACGCAGTATTTT. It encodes CASSQDIGADTQYF.